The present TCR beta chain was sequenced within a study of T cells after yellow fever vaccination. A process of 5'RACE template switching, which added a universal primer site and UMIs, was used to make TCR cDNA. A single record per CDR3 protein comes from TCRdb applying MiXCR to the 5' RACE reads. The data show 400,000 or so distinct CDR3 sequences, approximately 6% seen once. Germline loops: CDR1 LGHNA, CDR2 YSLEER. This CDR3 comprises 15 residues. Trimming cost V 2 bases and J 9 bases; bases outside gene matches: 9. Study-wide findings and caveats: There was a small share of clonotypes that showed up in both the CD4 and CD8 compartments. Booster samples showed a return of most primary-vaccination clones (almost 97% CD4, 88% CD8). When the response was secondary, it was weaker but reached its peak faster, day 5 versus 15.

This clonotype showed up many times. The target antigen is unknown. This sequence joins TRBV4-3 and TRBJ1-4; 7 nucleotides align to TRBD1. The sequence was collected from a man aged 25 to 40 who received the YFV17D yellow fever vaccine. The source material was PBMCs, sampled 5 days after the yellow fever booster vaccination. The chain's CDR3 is CASSQPGQSHQKLFF. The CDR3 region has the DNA TGCGCCAGCAGCCAACCGGGACAGAGCCACCAAAAACTGTTTTTT.